The 2 T cell receptor beta chains in this list originate from one sample, sequenced in a study of metastatic and nonmetastatic thyroid tumors. With MiXCR, TCRdb reprocessed the PCR reads. The data show some 20,000 clones, around a sixth seen once. None of the patients had undergone any treatment ahead of thyroid surgery. The sequenced material came from blood. All receptors come from a female donor with papillary thyroid cancer or a benign thyroid nodule (not recorded which). Some clones in this sample may be carry-over from other donors' samples.

The J gene is TRBJ2-2, the V gene TRBV5-1, with 10 bases matching TRBD1. This CDR3 has 15 residues. Germline V gene data show CDR1 as SGHRS and CDR2 as YFSETQ. J was trimmed by 6 bases and V by 4 bases; bases with no gene match: 6. CDR3 in amino acids: CASSRDRGVPGELFF. CDR3 sequence (DNA): TGCGCCAGCAGCAGGGACAGGGGAGTTCCCGGGGAGCTGTTTTTT. Together with reference TRBV5-1 and TRBJ2-2, the CDR3 gives the full variable domain: KAGVTQTPRYLIKTRGQQVTLSCSPISGHRSVSWYQQTPGQGLQFLFEYFSETQRNKGNFPGRFSGRQFSNSRSEMNVSTLELGDSALYLCASSRDRGVPGELFFGEGSRLTVL.

This sequence joins TRBV11-3 and TRBJ2-3; D is unresolved. CDR1 is SGHNT, CDR2 YENEEA, per germline. Trimming cost V 4 bases and J 3 bases, with 14 bases left between them. The CDR3 length is 15 residues. This CDR3 reads CASSSPLEGTDTQYF. In DNA form, the CDR3 reads TGTGCCAGCAGCTCTCCCCTGGAAGGGACAGATACGCAGTATTTT.